These 32 T cell receptor beta chains were all obtained from the same sample, sequenced in a study of T cell responses to AZD1222 COVID-19 vaccine. Generated by immunoSEQ multiplex PCR, the TCRdb table keeps only in-frame clones and is missing some. The sample consists of roughly 120,000 clones, around 85% of them appearing once. Material: peripheral blood, obtained on day 0 of AZD1222 vaccination. The receptor set was obtained from an adult in good health.

CDR3 in amino acids: CATSDTYEQYF. The CDR3 DNA reads as TGTGCCACCAGTGATACCTACGAGCAGTACTTC. The chain has TRBV24-1 and TRBJ2-7; D remains ambiguous. Germline V lookup: CDR1 KGHDR, CDR2 SFDVKD. The CDR3 runs to 11 residues. V lost 3 bases and J 2 bases, leaving 1 base between the germline ends.

The chain joins TRBV20-1 to TRBJ2-1; D not certain. The germline gives CDR1 DFQATT, CDR2 SNEGSKA (reference sequence). CDR3 length: 11 residues. The CDR3 loop reads CSPQAYNEQFF. In DNA form, the CDR3 reads TGCAGCCCGCAGGCTTACAATGAGCAGTTCTTC.

This chain uses TRBV24-1 with TRBJ1-2; 8 bases agree with TRBD1. The CDR3 contains 15 residues. The germline V gene has CDR1 KGHDR and CDR2 SFDVKD. Trimming at V came to 3 bases and at J to 4 bases, leaving 6 bases not matched to a gene. This CDR3 is CATSDGATGGYGYTF. In DNA form, the CDR3 reads TGTGCCACCAGTGATGGGGCTACAGGGGGCTATGGCTACACCTTC.

The CDR3 coding sequence is TGTGCCAGCAGCCCTATAGGTGGGGTCCGACAGCCCCAGCATTTT. Translated: CASSPIGGVRQPQHF. J is TRBJ1-5 and V is TRBV5-5; D gene ambiguous. The V end was cut by 4 bases, the J end by 7 bases, with 18 bases between. The CDR3 spans 15 residues. In germline, CDR1 is SGHKS, CDR2 YYEKEE (reference sequence).

The rearrangement links TRBV13 to TRBJ2-5; 11 bases map to TRBD2. V was pared by 2 bases and J by 5 bases, with 10 bases of the junction left unmatched. Germline V gene sequence: CDR1 PRHDT, CDR2 FYEKMQ (reference sequence). The CDR3 covers 17 residues. CDR3 DNA: TGTGCCAGCAGCTTAAGGCTAGCGGGGGGTAGAGAGGAGACCCAGTACTTC. Its translation is CASSLRLAGGREETQYF.

V and J are TRBV9 and TRBJ2-2; tentative D call: TRBD1 (5 bases). Trimming pared 0 bases from V and 4 bases from J, leaving 10 bases between. The length of the CDR3 is 15 residues. CDR1 and CDR2 from the germline V gene are SGDLS and YYNGEE. The CDR3 loop reads CASSVVGRGTGELFF. CDR3 coding DNA: TGTGCCAGCAGCGTAGTAGGTAGGGGCACCGGGGAGCTGTTTTTT. Variable domain in full (rest from reference TRBV9 and TRBJ2-2): DSGVTQTPKHLITATGQRVTLRCSPRSGDLSVYWYQQSLDQGLQFLIQYYNGEERAKGNILERFSAQQFPDLHSELNLSSLELGDSALYFCASSVVGRGTGELFFGEGSRLTVL.

The rearrangement links TRBV6-6 to TRBJ2-3; TRBD1 matches 11 bases. Looked up from germline, CDR1 is MNHNY and CDR2 is SVGAGI (reference sequence). The V segment lost 6 bases and the J segment 4 bases; nucleotides outside the gene matches: 6. The CDR3 contains 15 residues. The CDR3 sequence: CASSHRDRGADTQYF. CDR3 nucleotide sequence: TGTGCCAGCAGCCACCGGGACAGGGGGGCAGATACGCAGTATTTT.

The gene calls are TRBV3-1 (or the pseudogene TRBV3-2) and TRBJ1-2; 7 bases align to TRBD1. After removal of 4 bases from V and 6 bases from J, the junction contained 14 bases not matched to a gene. Germline loops: CDR1 LGHDT, CDR2 YNNKEL (reference sequence). This CDR3 contains 16 residues. DNA for the CDR3: TGTGCCAGCAGCCTAACCCGGGGCAGGGGGGAACATGGCTACACCTTC. This translates into CASSLTRGRGEHGYTF.

The rearrangement uses TRBV2 and TRBJ2-3; D may be TRBD1 or TRBD2 (5 bases each). Per germline, CDR1 SNHLY and CDR2 FYNNEI. V lost 8 bases to trimming and J lost 6 bases, with 18 bases between them. The CDR3 has 14 amino acids. The CDR3 sequence is CASPSGRKTDTQYF. The CDR3 DNA follows: TGTGCCAGCCCCTCGGGACGTAAAACGGATACGCAGTATTTT.

This chain connects TRBV9 to TRBJ2-1; D unresolved. The germline V gene has CDR1 SGDLS and CDR2 YYNGEE. The V and J ends lost 2 bases and 12 bases respectively, with 12 bases between them. The CDR3 consists of 12 residues. The CDR3 sequence: CASSVGRDGQFF. The CDR3 DNA follows: TGTGCCAGCAGCGTCGGACGAGACGGGCAGTTCTTC.

The genes are TRBV7-9 and TRBJ2-7; perhaps TRBD1 as D (6 bases). CDR1 and CDR2 (germline): SEHNR, FQNEAQ (reference sequence). CDR3 length equals 13 residues. V lost 10 bases and J lost 2, with 15 bases in between. This CDR3 reads CATWKDSTYEQYF. The CDR3 DNA reads TGTGCCACCTGGAAGGACAGCACCTACGAGCAGTACTTC.

The chain has TRBV27 and TRBJ1-6; D unclear. The CDR3 runs to 15 residues. V lost 5 bases and J 8 bases, leaving 16 bases between the germline ends. CDR1 is MNHEY, CDR2 SMNVEV, per germline (reference sequence). The CDR3 is CASSPRGFGYSPLHF. The DNA of the CDR3 is TGTGCCAGCAGTCCCCGAGGATTTGGCTATTCACCCCTCCACTTT.

The V call is TRBV5-6, the J call TRBJ2-5, with TRBD2 matching 8 bases. Trimming at V came to 1 base and at J to 5 bases, leaving 7 bases not matched to a gene. The CDR3 length is 15 residues. Per germline, CDR1 SGHDT and CDR2 YYEEEE. The CDR3 loop reads CASSLRASGWETQYF. The DNA for the CDR3 is TGTGCCAGCAGCTTGCGGGCTAGCGGGTGGGAGACCCAGTACTTC.

This clone was counted once. The DNA for the CDR3 is TGCAGCGCCGCCGGGACAGGGGCGTTTTCAACTAATGAAAAACTGTTTTTT. Translation gives CSAAGTGAFSTNEKLFF. V is TRBV29-1 and J is TRBJ1-4; 10 bases match TRBD1. The V gene's germline CDR1 is SQVTM and CDR2 ANQGSEA. V lost 7 bases, J lost 0 bases, and 11 bases stayed unmatched. There are 17 residues in the CDR3.

This chain connects TRBV29-1 to TRBJ2-1; 7 nucleotides agree with TRBD1. The CDR3 sequence is 14 residues long. Germline V CDR1 and CDR2: SQVTM, ANQGSEA. V was clipped by 4 bases and J by 8 bases; unmatched bases: 11. CDR3: CSVGQGFISDEQFF. The CDR3 DNA follows: TGCAGCGTTGGACAGGGTTTTATTTCCGATGAGCAGTTCTTC.

The chain employs TRBV11-2 and TRBJ1-3, with D uncertain. Per germline, CDR1 SGHAT and CDR2 FQNNGV. V shed 3 bases and J shed 4 bases, with 10 bases lying between them. This CDR3 region has 14 residues. CDR3 loop: CASSFDGGGNTIYF. CDR3 in DNA: TGTGCCAGCAGCTTCGACGGAGGAGGAAACACCATATATTTT.

This rearrangement joins TRBV6-4 to TRBJ2-3; 8 bases are a match to TRBD2. CDR1 is MRHNA and CDR2 is SNTAGT in the germline V gene. The CDR3 is made up of 14 amino acids. V shed 8 bases, J shed 0 bases, and the junction held 4 bases outside the gene matches. The CDR3 DNA reads as TGTGCCAGCTCAGCGGGGGTCAGCACAGATACGCAGTATTTT. It is translated as CASSAGVSTDTQYF.

J is TRBJ2-3 and V is TRBV6-4; D is undetermined. Trimming removed 3 bases from V and 1 base from J, with 8 bases in between. Germline lookup yields CDR1 MRHNA and CDR2 SNTAGT. This CDR3 spans 14 amino acids. The CDR3 protein is CASSETPGTDTQYF. CDR3 coding DNA: TGTGCCAGCAGTGAAACTCCGGGCACAGATACGCAGTATTTT.

V is TRBV21-1 and J is TRBJ1-2. TRBV21-1 is shown as a pseudogene. This CDR3 has 16 amino acids. The CDR3 spells CASSKEKTAANYGYTF. DNA for the CDR3: TGTGCCAGCAGCAAAGAAAAAACGGCGGCTAACTATGGCTACACCTTC.

The chain joins TRBV4-2 to TRBJ2-3; no definite D call. Germline assignment: CDR1 LGHNA and CDR2 YNFKEQ. Trimming cost V 4 bases and J 0 bases, with 8 bases left between them. CDR3 length equals 14 residues. CDR3 coding DNA: TGTGCCAGCAGCCGGAAAGTTAGCACAGATACGCAGTATTTT. This sequence encodes CASSRKVSTDTQYF.

This clone was observed a few times. The chain links TRBV3-1 (or the pseudogene TRBV3-2) to TRBJ2-3; D possibly uses TRBD1 or TRBD2 (6 bases each). V gave up 3 bases and J gave up 0 bases, with 22 bases separating them. Per the germline V gene, CDR1 is LGHDT and CDR2 is YNNKEL (reference sequence). The CDR3 spans 19 residues. CDR3 bases: TGTGCCAGCAGCCAGGCCTGGGGGGCGGGGCAATTCAGCACAGATACGCAGTATTTT. This encodes CASSQAWGAGQFSTDTQYF.

V is TRBV6-4 and J is TRBJ2-1; D tentatively reads TRBD1 or TRBD2 (5 bases each). The germline V gene encodes CDR1 MRHNA and CDR2 SNTAGT. CDR3 length: 14 amino acids. With 2 bases removed from V and 6 bases from J, the gap between germline ends came to 11 bases. The CDR3 DNA reads TGTGCCAGCAGTGACCCGGGACGCCCCAATGAGCAGTTCTTC. This translates into CASSDPGRPNEQFF.

The chain has TRBV7-2 and TRBJ2-2; 10 nucleotides line up with TRBD1. Losses at the gene ends were 1 base for V and 6 bases for J; bases not matched to a gene: 8. The germline V gene has CDR1 SGHTA and CDR2 FQGNSA. This CDR3 region has 17 residues. The CDR3 coding sequence is TGTGCCAGCAGCTTAGTCCCGACAGGGGGCAAGGCCGGGGAGCTGTTTTTT. Encoded protein: CASSLVPTGGKAGELFF.

The chain has TRBV24-1 and TRBJ2-3, with 9 bases matching TRBD1. CDR3 length: 16 amino acids. The germline gives CDR1 KGHDR, CDR2 SFDVKD. The junction had 15 bases not matched to a gene; V was cut back by 9 bases and J by 6 bases. Written as DNA, the CDR3 is TGTGCCACCGGAAGGAGGACAGGGGATTTTGGGGATACGCAGTATTTT. This translates into CATGRRTGDFGDTQYF.

This chain joins TRBV5-5 and TRBJ1-4, with 7 bases fitting TRBD1. Germline V gene data show CDR1 as SGHKS and CDR2 as YYEKEE (reference sequence). CDR3 size: 15 residues. The V and J ends lost 3 bases and 7 bases, in that order; junction bases with no gene match: 9. The CDR3 here is CASSWATGWVEKLFF. CDR3 DNA sequence: TGTGCCAGCAGCTGGGCGACAGGGTGGGTTGAAAAACTGTTTTTT. Drawing the rest from reference TRBV5-5 and TRBJ1-4, the complete variable domain is DAGVTQSPTHLIKTRGQQVTLRCSPISGHKSVSWYQQVLGQGPQFIFQYYEKEERGRGNFPDRFSARQFPNYSSELNVNALLLGDSALYLCASSWATGWVEKLFFGSGTQLSVL.

The chain uses TRBV18 and TRBJ1-5, with 7 bases that match TRBD1. The trim removed 5 bases at V and 4 bases at J, leaving 2 bases unmatched. The germline V gene has CDR1 KGHSH and CDR2 LQKENI. The length of the CDR3 is 13 residues. Here the CDR3 reads CASSTDRNQPQHF. The CDR3 region has the DNA TGTGCCAGCTCAACGGACAGGAATCAGCCCCAGCATTTT. Full variable domain (rest looked up from reference TRBV18 and TRBJ1-5): NAGVMQNPRHLVRRRGQEARLRCSPMKGHSHVYWYRQLPEEGLKFMVYLQKENIIDESGMPKERFSAEFPKEGPSILRIQQVVRGDSAAYFCASSTDRNQPQHFGDGTRLSIL.

The genes are TRBV30 and TRBJ1-5; 7 nucleotides agree with TRBD1. Trimming cost V 2 bases and J 4 bases; bases outside gene matches: 8. Germline loops: CDR1 GTSNPN, CDR2 SVGIG (reference sequence). This CDR3 has 15 amino acids. The CDR3 spells CAWSRLGGRNQPQHF. The DNA of the CDR3 is TGTGCCTGGAGTAGATTAGGGGGCCGGAATCAGCCCCAGCATTTT.

The gene calls are TRBV5-4 and TRBJ1-4; D remains ambiguous. The germline V and J ends were trimmed by 1 base and 4 bases, with 5 bases remaining between them. From germline, CDR1 is SGHNT and CDR2 YYREEE (reference sequence). This CDR3 has 13 amino acids. The CDR3 bases are TGTGCCAGCAGCTTGCCGCTTAATGAAAAACTGTTTTTT. Amino acid sequence: CASSLPLNEKLFF. Filled out from reference TRBV5-4 and TRBJ1-4, the complete variable domain reads ETGVTQSPTHLIKTRGQQVTLRCSSQSGHNTVSWYQQALGQGPQFIFQYYREEENGRGNFPPRFSGLQFPNYSSELNVNALELDDSALYLCASSLPLNEKLFFGSGTQLSVL.

V and J are TRBV19 and TRBJ2-5, with a tentative D call TRBD2 (6 bases). CDR3 length equals 15 residues. V lost 5 bases and J 5 bases, leaving 18 bases between the germline ends. Per the germline V gene, CDR1 is LNHDA and CDR2 is SQIVND (reference sequence). This chain's CDR3 is CASSVVSGTPETQYF. The CDR3 DNA is TGTGCCAGTAGTGTTGTTAGCGGAACCCCGGAGACCCAGTACTTC.

This chain connects TRBV18 to TRBJ1-4, with D possibly TRBD1 on 5 matching bases. The CDR3 totals 15 residues. Between the trimmed V and J ends, which lost 1 base and 4 bases, there was a span of 10 bases. Germline CDR1 is KGHSH and CDR2 is LQKENI. The CDR3 nucleotides read TGTGCCAGCTCACCACGGCAGGGAGGTAATGAAAAACTGTTTTTT. Protein: CASSPRQGGNEKLFF.

The V gene is TRBV7-2, the J gene TRBJ1-4; 9 nucleotides line up with TRBD1. CDR3 length: 17 residues. The V and J ends lost 2 bases and 8 bases, in that order; junction bases with no gene match: 12. Germline lookup yields CDR1 SGHTA and CDR2 FQGNSA. This CDR3 is CASSLRAGTGQEEKLFF. The CDR3 DNA sequence: TGTGCCAGCAGCTTAAGAGCCGGGACAGGGCAGGAGGAAAAACTGTTTTTT.

The CDR3 reads CASSAGQTAKNIQYF. CDR3 coding DNA: TGTGCCAGCAGCGCCGGACAGACAGCCAAAAACATTCAGTACTTC. This chain uses TRBV21-1 with TRBJ2-4; the D call TRBD1 from the table was never checked on the DNA. TRBV21-1 is assigned pseudogene status. The CDR3 is 15 residues long.